This TCR beta chain stems from a study of patients and donors after allogeneic stem cell transplantation. Germline lookup yields CDR1 SGHTA and CDR2 FQGNSA. The CDR3 covers 15 residues. Trimming removed 1 base at V and 4 bases at J, with 11 bases between. TCRdb reprocessed the RT-PCR reads with MiXCR, giving one entry per CDR3 protein. Here the sample spans about 15,000 distinct CDR3 sequences, approximately 25% being singletons. Sample: blood, either unsorted or a sorted T cell fraction (not recorded which). The origin of this receptor is a human donor who was either an allogeneic HSCT recipient or a stem cell or donor lymphocyte infusion donor (not recorded which). It is not recorded whose cells these are; they may come from a transplant donor. J is TRBJ1-3 and V is TRBV7-2, with D possibly TRBD1 on 6 matching bases. The CDR3 sequence is CASSLGRRGGNTIYF. The CDR3 region has the DNA TGTGCCAGCAGCTTAGGTCGCAGGGGCGGAAACACCATATATTTT.